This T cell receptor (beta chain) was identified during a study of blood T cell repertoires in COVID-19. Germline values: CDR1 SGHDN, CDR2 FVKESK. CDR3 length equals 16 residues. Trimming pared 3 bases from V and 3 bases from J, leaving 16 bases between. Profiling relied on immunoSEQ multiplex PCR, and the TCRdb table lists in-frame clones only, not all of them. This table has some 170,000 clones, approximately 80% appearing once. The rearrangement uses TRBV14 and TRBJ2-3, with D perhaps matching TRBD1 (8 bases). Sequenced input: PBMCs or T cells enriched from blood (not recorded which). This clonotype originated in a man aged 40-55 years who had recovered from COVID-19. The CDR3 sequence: CASSQRDRGGTDTQYF. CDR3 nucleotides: TGTGCCAGCAGCCAGAGAGACAGGGGAGGGACAGATACGCAGTATTTT.